Sequencing of this T cell receptor beta chain was carried out in a study of blood T cell repertoires in COVID-19. CDR3 length: 16 amino acids. Germline V lookup: CDR1 SGHVS, CDR2 FQNEAQ. The trim removed 1 base at V and 1 base at J, leaving 4 bases unmatched. Original processing methods: By means of reference gene primer amplification, nucleated cell counts were estimated. The data were produced by immunoSEQ multiplex PCR, yet TCRdb's version contains in-frame clones alone and is incomplete. V and J calls and clone size are given by that table; D and trimming were obtained from the DNA. The repertoire holds roughly 130,000 clones, with 70% to 85% as singletons.

This sequence was found in a woman older than 75 with acute or convalescent COVID-19. The source material was peripheral blood. This chain links TRBV7-8 with TRBJ2-1; TRBD1 agrees at 7 bases. The CDR3 spells CASSLGAGGSYNEQFF. The CDR3, as DNA: TGTGCCAGCAGCTTAGGTGCAGGGGGTTCCTACAATGAGCAGTTCTTC.